The rows below give T cell receptor beta chains drawn from one sample of a study of T cells in Graves' hyperthyroidism and ophthalmopathy. A single record per CDR3 protein comes from TCRdb applying MiXCR to the multiplex PCR reads. Of hundreds of thousands of distinct CDR3 sequences listed, approximately 17% are singletons. The sequenced sample consisted of blood. The receptors were sampled from a woman between 18 and 29 years old with Graves' ophthalmopathy. CDR3s include the opening cysteine and the closing phenylalanine or tryptophan. A D gene is named only where the DNA matches it firmly. The listing skips clone size in some rows; elsewhere it reads once, few, many or a size class.

d_call: TRBD1
clone_size: .
j_call: TRBJ1-2
v_call: TRBV30
cdr3_aa: CAWSFPGTGNRGYTF
cdr3_nt: TGTGCCTGGAGTTTCCCCGGGACAGGGAATCGGGGCTACACCTTC

d_call: TRBD1
clone_size: few
j_call: TRBJ1-1
v_call: TRBV5-1
cdr3_aa: CASSGYRGVNTEAFF
cdr3_nt: TGCGCCAGCAGCGGGTACAGGGGGGTGAACACTGAAGCTTTCTTT

d_call: TRBD2
clone_size: many
j_call: TRBJ2-3
v_call: TRBV6-4
cdr3_aa: CASSATSGGTDTQYF
cdr3_nt: TGTGCCAGCAGTGCGACTAGCGGGGGCACAGATACGCAGTATTTT

d_call: .
clone_size: .
j_call: TRBJ1-1
v_call: TRBV19
cdr3_aa: CASSIARNTEAFF
cdr3_nt: TGTGCCAGTAGTATAGCAAGAAACACTGAAGCTTTCTTT

d_call: TRBD2
clone_size: .
j_call: TRBJ2-2
v_call: TRBV28
cdr3_aa: CASRMGTAGLLTLVTGELLF
cdr3_nt: TGTGCCAGCAGGATGGGGACTGCGGGACTACTGACCCTCGTAACCGGGGAGCTGCTTTTT

d_call: TRBD1
clone_size: .
j_call: TRBJ1-1
v_call: TRBV11-2
cdr3_aa: CASSSDRGADEAFF
cdr3_nt: TGTGCCAGCAGCTCCGACAGGGGAGCGGATGAAGCTTTCTTT

d_call: .
clone_size: once
j_call: TRBJ2-2
v_call: TRBV5-1
cdr3_aa: CASSLEGKGTGELFF
cdr3_nt: TGCGCCAGCAGCTTGGAGGGAAAGGGCACCGGGGAGCTGTTTTTT

d_call: .
clone_size: .
j_call: TRBJ2-7
v_call: TRBV6-5
cdr3_aa: CASSYWGEEQYF
cdr3_nt: TGTGCCAGCAGTTACTGGGGGGAAGAGCAGTACTTC

d_call: .
clone_size: many
j_call: TRBJ2-3
v_call: TRBV5-5
cdr3_aa: CASSTLDTQYF
cdr3_nt: TGTGCCAGCAGCACCCTAGATACGCAGTATTTT

d_call: TRBD2
clone_size: many
j_call: TRBJ2-5
v_call: TRBV27
cdr3_aa: CASSPISGADQETQYF
cdr3_nt: TGTGCCAGCAGTCCCATTAGCGGGGCGGACCAAGAGACCCAGTACTTC

d_call: TRBD2
clone_size: many
j_call: TRBJ2-1
v_call: TRBV7-8
cdr3_aa: CASSRTSGRVGEQFF
cdr3_nt: TGTGCCAGCAGCCGGACTAGCGGGAGGGTAGGTGAGCAGTTCTTC

d_call: .
clone_size: few
j_call: TRBJ1-6
v_call: TRBV4-2
cdr3_aa: CASSQVGRTDNSPLHF
cdr3_nt: TGTGCCAGCAGCCAAGTAGGTCGGACAGATAATTCACCCCTCCACTTT

d_call: TRBD1
clone_size: many
j_call: TRBJ2-7
v_call: TRBV28
cdr3_aa: CASNKDRDSTSTYEQYF
cdr3_nt: TGTGCCAGCAATAAAGATCGGGACAGTACTTCTACCTACGAGCAGTACTTC

d_call: .
clone_size: many
j_call: TRBJ2-3
v_call: TRBV28
cdr3_aa: CASLRQEGSDTQYF
cdr3_nt: TGTGCCAGCCTCCGACAGGAAGGGTCGGATACGCAGTATTTT

d_call: TRBD1
clone_size: few
j_call: TRBJ1-2
v_call: TRBV30
cdr3_aa: CAWDRGVYGYTF
cdr3_nt: TGTGCCTGGGACAGGGGGGTCTATGGCTACACCTTC

d_call: TRBD2
clone_size: .
j_call: TRBJ2-1
v_call: TRBV4-3
cdr3_aa: CASSQGVRGTSGYNEQFF
cdr3_nt: TGCGCCAGCAGCCAAGGCGTTCGCGGGACTAGCGGATACAATGAGCAGTTCTTC

d_call: .
clone_size: .
j_call: TRBJ1-3
v_call: TRBV4-2
cdr3_aa: CASSRDGTTSGNTIYF
cdr3_nt: TGTGCCAGCAGCCGGGACGGAACAACCTCTGGAAACACCATATATTTT

d_call: .
clone_size: .
j_call: TRBJ2-1
v_call: TRBV12-3/TRBV12-4
cdr3_aa: CASSLWQGTNEQFF
cdr3_nt: TGTGCCAGCAGTCTATGGCAGGGGACGAATGAGCAGTTCTTC

d_call: .
clone_size: few
j_call: TRBJ1-6
v_call: TRBV10-3
cdr3_aa: CAISVGDSPLHF
cdr3_nt: TGTGCCATCAGTGTAGGCGATTCACCCCTCCACTTT

d_call: .
clone_size: .
j_call: TRBJ1-2
v_call: TRBV30
cdr3_aa: CAWSLLGGYTF
cdr3_nt: TGTGCCTGGAGTCTCCTCGGGGGCTACACCTTC

d_call: .
clone_size: many
j_call: TRBJ2-5
v_call: TRBV2
cdr3_aa: CASSDFSLGTQYF
cdr3_nt: TGTGCCAGCAGTGACTTTTCGTTAGGGACCCAGTACTTC

d_call: .
clone_size: many
j_call: TRBJ2-5
v_call: TRBV5-6
cdr3_aa: CASSLGLQETQYF
cdr3_nt: TGTGCCAGCAGCTTAGGACTGCAAGAGACCCAGTACTTC